These 20 T cell receptor beta chains share one sample of origin, sequenced in a study of cytomegalovirus exposure and HLA in healthy donors. PCR was performed using 60 Vbeta and 13 Jbeta primers. Sequenced by immunoSEQ multiplex PCR; TCRdb stores in-frame clones only, minus some. The sample holds 70,000 to 95,000 clones, approximately 80% seen once. Source material: PBMCs. The receptors stem from a man aged 18-30 years in good health and CMV-seronegative.

The chain couples TRBV6-1 to TRBJ1-2, with D perhaps TRBD1 (6 bases). The V and J ends lost 2 bases and 4 bases respectively, with 11 bases between them. The CDR3 sequence is 14 residues long. Germline values: CDR1 MNHNS, CDR2 SASEGT. The CDR3 coding sequence is TGTGCCAGCAGTGAACAGGGGATTGGCTATGGCTACACCTTC. This translates into CASSEQGIGYGYTF.

The rearrangement links TRBV6-1 to TRBJ1-1; 7 bases match TRBD1. Germline CDR1 reads MNHNS; CDR2 reads SASEGT. With V trimmed by 5 bases and J by 4 bases, 7 bases remained unmatched. The CDR3 is 14 residues long. The CDR3 sequence is CASSLTHRGTEAFF. The CDR3 coding sequence is TGTGCCAGCAGTTTGACCCACAGGGGCACTGAAGCTTTCTTT.

This chain connects TRBV9 to TRBJ1-3; TRBD1 matches 7 bases. Germline lookup yields CDR1 SGDLS and CDR2 YYNGEE. V lost 1 base and J lost 4; bases outside the gene matches: 2. The CDR3 runs 14 residues. This CDR3 is CASSVQGEGNTIYF. In nucleotides, the CDR3 is TGTGCCAGCAGCGTACAGGGGGAGGGAAACACCATATATTTT.

V and J are TRBV29-1 and TRBJ2-3, with 10 bases that match TRBD2. From germline, CDR1 is SQVTM and CDR2 ANQGSEA. V lost 7 bases and J lost 3; bases outside the gene matches: 4. The CDR3 is made up of 13 amino acids. CDR3 loop: CSGSGGETDTQYF. In DNA, the CDR3 is TGCAGCGGGAGCGGGGGGGAAACAGATACGCAGTATTTT.

This clone showed up just a few times. The chain couples TRBV25-1 to TRBJ1-1; D remains ambiguous. CDR1 and CDR2 from the germline V gene are MGHDK and SYGVNS. The CDR3 runs to 13 residues. Trimming stripped 5 bases from V and 5 bases from J, with 12 bases between. The CDR3 loop reads CASSLVPETEAFF. CDR3 nucleotides: TGTGCCAGCAGTTTAGTCCCCGAGACTGAAGCTTTCTTT.

The V and J genes are TRBV4-1 and TRBJ1-2; 7 bases are shared with TRBD1. CDR1 and CDR2 (germline): MGHRA, YSYEKL. Trimming took 0 bases from V and 4 from J; bases not matched to a gene: 8. The CDR3 is 16 residues long. The CDR3 nucleotides read TGCGCCAGCAGCCAAGAAGGTCAGGGGGGCTTCTATGGCTACACCTTC. This translates into CASSQEGQGGFYGYTF.

The rearrangement uses TRBV18 and TRBJ1-1, with D uncertain. CDR3 size: 16 residues. V lost 5 bases and J lost 0, with 16 bases in between. CDR1 KGHSH and CDR2 LQKENI come from the germline V gene. CDR3 bases: TGTGCCAGCTCATTCGGGAGCCTCGGTCTGAACACTGAAGCTTTCTTT. It encodes CASSFGSLGLNTEAFF.

Here the CDR3 reads CASTRQGASTEAFF. The CDR3 nucleotides read TGTGCCAGCACCAGACAGGGGGCGAGCACTGAAGCTTTCTTT. V usage is TRBV5-4 and J usage is TRBJ1-1; 10 bases are a match to TRBD1. J gave up 4 bases and V 6 bases, and 6 bases lay outside the gene matches. This CDR3 has 14 amino acids. The germline gives CDR1 SGHNT, CDR2 YYREEE (reference sequence).

This clone was seen a single time. The rearrangement uses TRBV2 and TRBJ1-4; D perhaps matches TRBD1 (5 bases). The germline gives CDR1 SNHLY, CDR2 FYNNEI. The CDR3 is 13 residues long. The germline V and J ends were trimmed by 6 bases and 8 bases, with 13 bases remaining between them. The CDR3 DNA is TGTGCCAGCAGGACCCAGTGGGGCGAAAAACTGTTTTTT. The encoded protein is CASRTQWGEKLFF.

In DNA form, the CDR3 reads TGTGCCAGCAGCTTGGACTCTAACTATGGCTACACCTTC. Translated, it gives CASSLDSNYGYTF. The rearrangement links TRBV5-4 to TRBJ1-2; no clear D. V was pared by 0 bases and J by 0 bases, with 3 bases between. Germline V gene lookup returns CDR1 SGHNT and CDR2 YYREEE (reference sequence). The CDR3 runs to 13 residues.

The chain employs TRBV21-1 and TRBJ2-7; the table's D call, TRBD2, was not checked against the DNA. TRBV21-1 is a documented pseudogene. CDR3 length equals 16 residues. CDR3 sequence: CASSKGLAGDAYEQYF. The CDR3 DNA follows: TGTGCCAGCAGCAAAGGACTAGCGGGGGATGCCTACGAGCAGTACTTC.

J is TRBJ2-5 and V is TRBV5-1, with 8 positions matching TRBD1. The length of the CDR3 is 15 residues. CDR1 and CDR2 from the germline V gene are SGHRS and YFSETQ. The V and J ends lost 2 bases and 4 bases, in that order; junction bases with no gene match: 7. CDR3 nucleotides: TGCGCCAGCAGCTTCCAGGGGGCTAAATTAGAGACCCAGTACTTC. This codes for CASSFQGAKLETQYF.

This chain joins TRBV7-2 and TRBJ2-5, with D possibly being TRBD2 (5 bases). Germline lookup yields CDR1 SGHTA and CDR2 FQGNSA. The CDR3 loop spans 15 amino acids. With 1 base removed from V and 6 bases from J, the gap between germline ends came to 15 bases. Here the CDR3 reads CASSLGLAGSQTQYF. The CDR3 DNA reads as TGTGCCAGCAGCTTAGGGCTAGCCGGTAGCCAGACCCAGTACTTC.

V is TRBV2 and J is TRBJ2-2; 9 bases align to TRBD1. The CDR3 totals 15 residues. V was pared by 7 bases and J by 4 bases, with 7 bases of the junction left unmatched. CDR1 and CDR2 (germline): SNHLY, FYNNEI. DNA of the CDR3: TGTGCCAGCACTCTCACAGGGGGCATCACCGGGGAGCTGTTTTTT. Residues: CASTLTGGITGELFF.

This clone was seen more than once but under ten times. V and J are TRBV30 and TRBJ2-7; weak D call: TRBD1 (6 bases). The CDR3 is 11 residues long. V was clipped by 3 bases and J by 5 bases, with 8 bases between them. Germline lookup yields CDR1 GTSNPN and CDR2 SVGIG (reference sequence). CDR3 bases: TGTGCCTGGAGACAGGGTGACGAGCAGTACTTC. It is translated as CAWRQGDEQYF.

V gene TRBV6-6 combines with J gene TRBJ1-1; TRBD1 might be the D (5 bases). Trimming removed 1 base from V and 4 bases from J, with 7 bases in between. The CDR3 spans 13 residues. CDR1 MNHNY and CDR2 SVGAGI come from the germline V gene (reference sequence). The chain's CDR3 is CASSYLGGTEAFF. The CDR3 bases are TGTGCCAGCAGTTACTTGGGGGGCACTGAAGCTTTCTTT.

This chain uses TRBV6-1 with TRBJ2-1; 14 bases are shared with TRBD2. Germline V gene sequence: CDR1 MNHNS, CDR2 SASEGT. Trimming removed 6 bases from V and 9 bases from J; junction bases left unmatched: 7. This CDR3 is 15 amino acids long. CDR3 region: CASRTGLAGGTEQFF. CDR3 DNA sequence: TGTGCCAGCAGAACCGGACTAGCGGGGGGTACTGAGCAGTTCTTC.

V and J are TRBV13 and TRBJ2-7; the D is unclear. This CDR3 comprises 14 residues. V was trimmed by 1 base and J by 3 bases, leaving 10 bases between them. The germline V gene encodes CDR1 PRHDT and CDR2 FYEKMQ (reference sequence). As DNA, the CDR3 is TGTGCCAGCAGCTTAGCCCCTCCTTACTACGAGCAGTACTTC. Protein sequence: CASSLAPPYYEQYF.

V gene TRBV18 combines with J gene TRBJ1-1, with D possibly matching TRBD1 (5 bases). The V gene lost 4 bases and the J gene lost 1 base, with 10 bases spanning the gap. CDR1 and CDR2 (germline): KGHSH, LQKENI. This CDR3 is 14 amino acids long. The CDR3 loop is CASSQTDRNTEAFF. Here the CDR3 DNA reads TGTGCCAGCTCACAAACAGACAGGAACACTGAAGCTTTCTTT.

V usage is TRBV5-8 and J usage is TRBJ1-6, with a tentative D call TRBD1 (5 bases). Germline V gene lookup returns CDR1 SGHTS and CDR2 YDEGEE. The CDR3 totals 15 residues. The ends were cut back, 4 bases at V and 10 bases at J, with 18 bases in the middle. The CDR3 spells CASSQGSPVASPLHF. The CDR3 bases are TGTGCCAGCAGCCAGGGCAGTCCCGTAGCATCACCCCTCCACTTT. Based on the CDR3 plus reference TRBV5-8 and TRBJ1-6, the full variable domain is EAGVTQSPTHLIKTRGQQATLRCSPISGHTSVYWYQQALGLGLQFLLWYDEGEERNRGNFPPRFSGRQFPNYSSELNVNALELEDSALYLCASSQGSPVASPLHFGNGTRLTVT.